The entry below describes one TCR beta chain. This table comes from immunoSEQ multiplex PCR, and its TCRdb copy is limited to in-frame clones, with some not included. The sample shows 65,000 to 80,000 clones, about 88% of them seen only once. This CDR3 spans 13 amino acids. The V end lost 3 bases, the J end lost 6 bases, and 12 bases lay between the germline ends. The germline gives CDR1 MNHEY, CDR2 SMNVEV (reference sequence). The sample comes from a study of T cells in localized non-small cell lung cancer. J is TRBJ2-7 and V is TRBV27, with TRBD1 as a possible D gene (6 bases). The clonotype comes from an older female donor with stage I lung adenocarcinoma. The sample was peripheral blood, taken before any cancer treatment. The CDR3 DNA sequence: TGTGCCAGCAGTTTGACCAGGGGCGGCGAGCAGTACTTC. It translates to CASSLTRGGEQYF.